These 32 T cell receptor beta chains were sequenced from one sample in a study of blood T cell repertoires in COVID-19. Measured with immunoSEQ multiplex PCR; TCRdb has only the in-frame clones, and not every one. The sample records tens of thousands of clones, 65% to 85% being singletons. The source material was peripheral blood. The receptors were sampled from a woman aged 55 to 70 with acute or convalescent COVID-19.

The gene calls are TRBV4-1 and TRBJ1-1, with D unclear. The germline V gene encodes CDR1 MGHRA and CDR2 YSYEKL. The V end lost 4 bases, the J end lost 0 bases, and 15 bases lay between the germline ends. The CDR3 spans 16 residues. CDR3 coding DNA: TGCGCCAGCAGCCTGCTCCCAGGTGCGATGAACACTGAAGCTTTCTTT. Residues: CASSLLPGAMNTEAFF.

The V call is TRBV7-2, the J call TRBJ2-7, with D perhaps TRBD1 (6 bases). This CDR3 contains 15 residues. Germline CDR1 is SGHTA and CDR2 is FQGNSA. V lost 1 base and J lost 7, with 17 bases in between. The CDR3 sequence is CASSLDGQLSPEQYF. CDR3 sequence (DNA): TGTGCCAGCAGCTTAGATGGACAGCTATCCCCGGAGCAGTACTTC. Drawing the rest from reference TRBV7-2 and TRBJ2-7, the complete variable domain is GAGVSQSPSNKVTEKGKDVELRCDPISGHTALYWYRQSLGQGLEFLIYFQGNSAPDKSGLPSDRFSAERTGGSVSTLTIQRTQQEDSAVYLCASSLDGQLSPEQYFGPGTRLTVT.

The chain joins TRBV28 to TRBJ1-2; no firm D call. V gave up 6 bases and J gave up 4 bases, with 15 bases separating them. CDR1 MDHEN and CDR2 SYDVKM come from the germline V gene. The CDR3 runs to 14 residues. CDR3 sequence: CASSLQVGGYGYTF. CDR3 bases: TGTGCCAGCAGCCTTCAAGTCGGTGGCTATGGCTACACCTTC.

V and J are TRBV19 and TRBJ1-1; no firm D call. Trimming removed 5 bases from V and 1 base from J, with 8 bases in between. The CDR3 extends over 13 amino acids. Germline CDR1 LNHDA, CDR2 SQIVND (reference sequence). CDR3 coding DNA: TGTGCCAGTAGTCCTCCAGGGAACACTGAAGCTTTCTTT. Translated: CASSPPGNTEAFF.

V usage is TRBV30 and J usage is TRBJ1-1, with 7 bases that match TRBD1. Losses at the gene ends were 1 base for V and 4 bases for J; bases not matched to a gene: 6. The CDR3 extends over 14 amino acids. The germline V gene encodes CDR1 GTSNPN and CDR2 SVGIG (reference sequence). The CDR3 DNA reads TGTGCCTGGAGTGCGAGTAACAGGGGCACTGAAGCTTTCTTT. It encodes CAWSASNRGTEAFF.

The V gene is TRBV5-5, the J gene TRBJ2-2; D is uncertain. Trimming removed 0 bases from V and 1 base from J, with 7 bases in between. The CDR3 runs 15 residues. CDR1 SGHKS and CDR2 YYEKEE come from the germline V gene (reference sequence). The CDR3 DNA reads TGTGCCAGCAGCTTGGTTTTGAGGAACACCGGGGAGCTGTTTTTT. It is translated as CASSLVLRNTGELFF.

The V and J genes are TRBV7-3 and TRBJ2-2; D might be TRBD2 (6 bases). Germline CDR1 is SGHTA and CDR2 is FQGTGA. V dropped 5 bases and J dropped 0 bases, with 13 bases sitting between them. The CDR3 sequence is 16 residues long. CDR3 loop: CASSPRAGANTGELFF. CDR3 nucleotides: TGTGCCAGCAGCCCCCGAGCGGGTGCGAACACCGGGGAGCTGTTTTTT.

The rearrangement joins TRBV29-1 to TRBJ2-2; D may be TRBD1 (6 bases). Germline-derived CDR1 and CDR2 are SQVTM and ANQGSEA. This CDR3 is 15 amino acids long. Trimming removed 6 bases from V and 1 base from J, with 15 bases in between. The CDR3: CSVLQGTLNTGELFF. The CDR3 coding sequence is TGCAGCGTCCTACAGGGTACACTGAACACCGGGGAGCTGTTTTTT.

The chain employs TRBV9 and TRBJ2-2; 9 bases fit TRBD1. The CDR3 runs 17 residues. Germline lookup yields CDR1 SGDLS and CDR2 YYNGEE. Losses at the gene ends were 4 bases for V and 1 base for J; bases not matched to a gene: 8. CDR3 sequence (DNA): TGTGCCAGCAGCCTCCCCCGGGACAGGGAGAACACCGGGGAGCTGTTTTTT. Amino acids: CASSLPRDRENTGELFF.

J is TRBJ1-1 and V is TRBV3-1 (or the pseudogene TRBV3-2); no definite D call. V was shortened by 6 bases and J by 2 bases, with 13 bases between the two germline ends. Germline values: CDR1 LGHDT, CDR2 YNNKEL (reference sequence). The CDR3 consists of 14 residues. The CDR3 region is CASSRGSFNTEAFF. DNA of the CDR3: TGTGCCAGCAGTAGAGGGAGTTTTAACACTGAAGCTTTCTTT.

The chain carries TRBV6-5 and TRBJ2-7, with 9 bases aligning to TRBD1. This CDR3 spans 13 amino acids. CDR1 is MNHEY and CDR2 is SVGAGI in the germline V gene. V shed 5 bases, J shed 5 bases, and the junction held 4 bases outside the gene matches. The CDR3 bases are TGTGCCAGCAGTCGGGACAGGGTTGACGAGCAGTACGTC. Amino acids: CASSRDRVDEQYV.

V gene TRBV3-1 (or the pseudogene TRBV3-2) combines with J gene TRBJ2-5; weak D call: TRBD2 (5 bases). Trimming removed 1 base at V and 9 bases at J, with 15 bases between. Per the germline V gene, CDR1 is LGHDT and CDR2 is YNNKEL (reference sequence). The CDR3 is made up of 14 amino acids. CDR3 sequence: CASSQGGLAGAQYF. The CDR3 bases are TGTGCCAGCAGCCAAGGTGGCCTGGCGGGCGCCCAGTACTTC.

This clone was recorded once. The chain carries TRBV5-1 and TRBJ2-7; 9 bases map to TRBD1. Trimming at V came to 4 bases and at J to 6 bases, leaving 8 bases not matched to a gene. The CDR3 is 14 amino acids. Germline V CDR1 and CDR2: SGHRS, YFSETQ. The CDR3 bases are TGCGCCAGCAGCCAGGGACAGGGAAGTGGCGAGCAGTACGTC. Its translation: CASSQGQGSGEQYV.

A few counts support this clone. The gene calls are TRBV6-6 and TRBJ1-1, with D unclear. V lost 7 bases and J lost 4, with 16 bases in between. The CDR3 contains 14 residues. Germline values: CDR1 MNHNY, CDR2 SVGAGI (reference sequence). The CDR3: CASIEARESTEAFF. In DNA, the CDR3 is TGTGCCAGCATCGAGGCGCGGGAGAGCACTGAAGCTTTCTTT.

This chain connects TRBV11-2 to TRBJ2-5, with D perhaps matching TRBD1 (6 bases). CDR3 size: 15 residues. Germline V lookup: CDR1 SGHAT, CDR2 FQNNGV. Between the trimmed V and J ends, which lost 1 base and 2 bases, there was a span of 11 bases. CDR3 region: CASSLGSGQQETQYF. As DNA, the CDR3 is TGTGCCAGCAGCTTAGGCTCGGGACAACAAGAGACCCAGTACTTC. The entire variable domain, with the rest obtained from reference TRBV11-2 and TRBJ2-5, is as follows: EAGVAQSPRYKIIEKRQSVAFWCNPISGHATLYWYQQILGQGPKLLIQFQNNGVVDDSQLPKDRFSAERLKGVDSTLKIQPAKLEDSAVYLCASSLGSGQQETQYFGPGTRLLVL.

CDR3 loop: CASRVGQGSYNEQFF. In DNA, the CDR3 is TGTGCCAGCAGGGTAGGACAGGGCTCCTACAATGAGCAGTTCTTC. The chain is built from TRBV14 and TRBJ2-1; 8 bases agree with TRBD1. Trimming at V came to 6 bases and at J to 0 bases, leaving 4 bases not matched to a gene. The CDR3 loop spans 15 amino acids. The V gene's germline CDR1 is SGHDN and CDR2 FVKESK.

The count of this clone is one. This sequence joins TRBV5-1 and TRBJ2-2; a weak D match, TRBD1 (6 bases). CDR1 and CDR2 from the germline V gene are SGHRS and YFSETQ. CDR3 length: 15 amino acids. Trimming cost V 3 bases and J 7 bases, with 16 bases left between them. CDR3 DNA sequence: TGCGCCAGCAGCTCACAGGGTGGGTCGCTCGGGGAGCTGTTTTTT. Translated: CASSSQGGSLGELFF.

This chain joins TRBV28 and TRBJ2-6; 8 positions match TRBD2. Losses at the gene ends were 7 bases for V and 0 bases for J; bases not matched to a gene: 8. The CDR3 length is 17 residues. The germline gives CDR1 MDHEN, CDR2 SYDVKM. CDR3 in amino acids: CASIPGGPISGANVLTF. CDR3 coding DNA: TGTGCCAGCATCCCGGGGGGGCCCATCTCTGGGGCCAACGTCCTGACTTTC.

There are many counts of this clone. J is TRBJ1-3 and V is TRBV5-1; perhaps TRBD1 as D (6 bases). The V end was cut by 0 bases, the J end by 6 bases, with 10 bases between. The CDR3 runs to 14 residues. CDR1 is SGHRS and CDR2 is YFSETQ in the germline V gene. The chain's CDR3 is CASSLAQGTNTIYF. The CDR3 bases are TGCGCCAGCAGCTTGGCTCAGGGGACAAACACCATATATTTT.

This chain connects TRBV11-2 to TRBJ2-1; 13 nucleotides line up with TRBD2. V lost 5 bases and J lost 7; bases outside the gene matches: 8. Germline V gene data show CDR1 as SGHAT and CDR2 as FQNNGV. This CDR3 has 16 residues. The CDR3 DNA sequence: TGTGCCAGCAGCCGCATGGGACTAGCGGGGTGGAATGAGCAGTTCTTC. It codes for CASSRMGLAGWNEQFF.

V gene TRBV18 combines with J gene TRBJ2-1, with D maybe TRBD1 (8 bases). The V end was cut by 3 bases, the J end by 4 bases, with 25 bases between. CDR1 is KGHSH and CDR2 is LQKENI in the germline V gene. The CDR3 is 19 amino acids. The CDR3 protein is CASSPTRITGGVTYNEQFF. The DNA for the CDR3 is TGTGCCAGCTCACCGACGCGAATAACAGGGGGGGTTACATACAATGAGCAGTTCTTC.

The rearrangement links TRBV15 to TRBJ2-3; 8 nucleotides agree with TRBD1. Germline CDR1 reads LNHNV; CDR2 reads YYDKDF (reference sequence). The V gene end was trimmed by 0 bases and the J gene end by 1 base; junction bases not matched to a gene: 9. This CDR3 has 18 residues. This chain's CDR3 is CATSREMTGVTRTDTQYF. CDR3 nucleotides: TGTGCCACCAGCAGAGAAATGACAGGGGTTACTCGCACAGATACGCAGTATTTT.

The V gene is TRBV7-9, the J gene TRBJ2-2; D is undetermined. CDR1 and CDR2 from the germline V gene are SEHNR and FQNEAQ (reference sequence). The CDR3 is made up of 14 amino acids. The germline V and J ends were trimmed by 7 bases and 1 base, with 10 bases remaining between them. The CDR3 reads CASTPHRNTGELFF. The CDR3 DNA sequence: TGTGCCAGCACCCCTCACAGGAACACCGGGGAGCTGTTTTTT. The full variable domain, rest sourced from reference TRBV7-9 and TRBJ2-2, is DTGVSQNPRHKITKRGQNVTFRCDPISEHNRLYWYRQTLGQGPEFLTYFQNEAQLEKSRLLSDRFSAERPKGSFSTLEIQRTEQGDSAMYLCASTPHRNTGELFFGEGSRLTVL.

The V and J genes are TRBV24-1 and TRBJ2-7; 13 bases map to TRBD2. CDR1 is KGHDR, CDR2 SFDVKD, per germline. This CDR3 contains 16 residues. The V segment lost 5 bases and the J segment 4 bases; nucleotides outside the gene matches: 7. CDR3 in amino acids: CATSAQTSGGRYEQYF. The CDR3 DNA reads as TGTGCCACCAGTGCCCAGACTAGCGGGGGGCGATACGAGCAGTACTTC.

This chain joins TRBV6-5 and TRBJ1-4; D remains ambiguous. Germline CDR1 and CDR2: MNHEY and SVGAGI. Trimming took off 5 bases at V and 3 bases at J, with 10 bases between the two ends. This CDR3 is built from 14 residues. CDR3: CASSPTASNEKLFF. CDR3 nucleotide sequence: TGTGCCAGCAGTCCTACAGCTTCTAATGAAAAACTGTTTTTT.

The V call is TRBV6-5, the J call TRBJ2-7; possible D gene TRBD1, 6 bases. This CDR3 contains 15 residues. Germline lookup yields CDR1 MNHEY and CDR2 SVGAGI. V lost 6 bases and J 4 bases, leaving 19 bases between the germline ends. The CDR3 here is CASSEGHRNPYEQYF. The CDR3 DNA reads as TGTGCCAGCAGCGAGGGACACCGAAACCCATACGAGCAGTACTTC.

The V gene is TRBV29-1, the J gene TRBJ2-5, with D maybe TRBD1 (6 bases). Germline lookup yields CDR1 SQVTM and CDR2 ANQGSEA. Trimming took 7 bases from V and 8 from J, leaving 11 bases between them. This CDR3 has 10 amino acids. CDR3 protein: CSAGAETQYF. The CDR3 nucleotides read TGCAGCGCAGGGGCGGAAACCCAGTACTTC.

The chain has TRBV3-1 (or the pseudogene TRBV3-2) and TRBJ2-3; 7 bases line up with TRBD2. Germline CDR1 LGHDT, CDR2 YNNKEL (reference sequence). CDR3 length: 15 amino acids. V lost 3 bases and J lost 3; bases outside the gene matches: 6. In nucleotides, the CDR3 is TGTGCCAGCAGCCACCTGACCGGGAGGACAGATACGCAGTATTTT. Amino acid sequence: CASSHLTGRTDTQYF.

The chain joins TRBV6-5 to TRBJ2-2; possibly TRBD1 for D (5 bases). The CDR3 runs to 15 residues. Per germline, CDR1 MNHEY and CDR2 SVGAGI. V was cut by 0 bases and J by 3 bases, with 8 bases left in between. CDR3 coding DNA: TGTGCCAGCAGTTACTCGAACAGGCACACCGGGGAGCTGTTTTTT. Protein: CASSYSNRHTGELFF.

The chain employs TRBV6-5 and TRBJ2-5; 7 nucleotides agree with TRBD1. Per the germline V gene, CDR1 is MNHEY and CDR2 is SVGAGI. CDR3 length: 15 amino acids. The V segment lost 2 bases and the J segment 2 bases; nucleotides outside the gene matches: 5. CDR3 region: CASSYGQDDQETQYF. The CDR3 coding sequence is TGTGCCAGCAGTTACGGACAGGACGATCAAGAGACCCAGTACTTC.

The chain couples TRBV2 to TRBJ2-3; 12 positions agree with TRBD2. The germline CDR1 and CDR2 sequences are SNHLY and FYNNEI. V shed 5 bases and J 5 bases; nucleotides not matched to a gene: 8. This CDR3 region has 16 residues. CDR3 nucleotide sequence: TGTGCCAGCAGTTACCTAGCGGGGGGGCACGTAGATACGCAGTATTTT. It encodes CASSYLAGGHVDTQYF. Supplemented by reference TRBV2 and TRBJ2-3, the full variable domain reads EPEVTQTPSHQVTQMGQEVILRCVPISNHLYFYWYRQILGQKVEFLVSFYNNEISEKSEIFDDQFSVERPDGSNFTLKIRSTKLEDSAMYFCASSYLAGGHVDTQYFGPGTRLTVL.

The gene calls are TRBV7-9 and TRBJ2-1; D is uncertain. CDR1 is SEHNR and CDR2 is FQNEAQ in the germline V gene (reference sequence). Trimming removed 5 bases at V and 10 bases at J, with 15 bases between. The CDR3 spans 13 residues. The CDR3 protein is CASSPQQSWEQFF. DNA for the CDR3: TGTGCCAGCAGCCCTCAACAGTCATGGGAGCAGTTCTTC.